The next 24 T cell receptor beta chains were all read from a single sample in a study of response to subunit inactivated influenza vaccine. TCRdb re-derived calls from the RT-PCR reads in MiXCR, one entry per CDR3 protein. Here the sample spans 600,000 to 850,000 distinct CDR3 sequences, 12% to 15% being singletons. The specimen comprised PBMCs from blood, sampled 14 to 15 days before vaccination. The receptors stem from a man aged 50 to 59 who received an inactivated influenza vaccine.

This clonotype was counted a few times. V usage is TRBV12-3 or TRBV12-4 and J usage is TRBJ2-2, with 10 bases fitting TRBD1. The CDR3 extends over 16 amino acids. V was pared by 5 bases and J by 6 bases, with 9 bases of the junction left unmatched. This CDR3 is CASSQGQGKGAGELFF. CDR3 coding DNA: TGTGCCAGCAGTCAGGGACAGGGGAAAGGGGCCGGGGAGCTGTTTTTT.

The V and J genes are TRBV4-1 and TRBJ1-2, with D perhaps TRBD1 (6 bases). This CDR3 comprises 14 residues. V was trimmed by 1 base and J by 8 bases, leaving 14 bases between them. CDR1 is MGHRA, CDR2 YSYEKL, per germline. The CDR3: CASSQAGHLTGYTF. The CDR3 nucleotides read TGCGCCAGCAGCCAAGCGGGACACCTAACGGGCTACACCTTC.

This clonotype was seen repeatedly, ten times or more. The chain uses TRBV5-1 and TRBJ2-7, with D perhaps TRBD2 (6 bases). Germline-derived CDR1 and CDR2 are SGHRS and YFSETQ. The CDR3 covers 15 residues. Trimming left V 6 bases short and J 1 base short, with 17 bases between. The CDR3 nucleotides are TGCGCCAGCAAGGCTAGCGCTCAAAAATCCTACGAGCAGTACTTC. Residues: CASKASAQKSYEQYF.

This clonotype was counted many times. The gene calls are TRBV3-1 and TRBJ2-3; the match to TRBD2 covers 10 bases. V shed 0 bases and J 0 bases; nucleotides not matched to a gene: 6. The CDR3 runs 18 residues. From germline, CDR1 is LGHDT and CDR2 YNNKEL (reference sequence). The CDR3 loop is CASSQDKVAGGSTDTQYF. The CDR3 region has the DNA TGTGCCAGCAGCCAAGATAAGGTAGCGGGGGGTAGCACAGATACGCAGTATTTT.

This clonotype showed up many times. An end of the junction differs from the germline gene, which may be a read error. The V and J genes are TRBV5-1 and TRBJ2-2; D call uncertain. The CDR3 is 12 amino acids. Germline lookup yields CDR1 SGHRS and CDR2 YFSETQ. The CDR3 spells CASSLGSGELFF. CDR3 coding DNA: TGTGCCAGCAGCTTAGGTTCTGGGGAGCTGTTTTTT. Supplemented by reference TRBV5-1 and TRBJ2-2, the full variable domain reads KAGVTQTPRYLIKTRGQQVTLSCSPISGHRSVSWYQQTPGQGLQFLFEYFSETQRNKGNFPGRFSGRQFSNSRSEMNVSTLELGDSALYLCASSLGSGELFFGEGSRLTVL.

At least ten counts were recorded for this clonotype. This chain joins TRBV15 and TRBJ2-3; no clear D. From germline, CDR1 is LNHNV and CDR2 YYDKDF (reference sequence). This CDR3 is built from 14 residues. Trimming left V 1 base short and J 2 bases short, with 7 bases between. The CDR3 bases are TGTGCCACCAGCAGAGGTGGCCCCACAGATACGCAGTATTTT. Amino acids: CATSRGGPTDTQYF.

This rearrangement joins TRBV11-1 to TRBJ2-1, with D perhaps TRBD1 or TRBD2 (6 bases each). Trimming pared 4 bases from V and 9 bases from J, leaving 13 bases between. Germline CDR1 reads SGHAT; CDR2 reads FQDESV (reference sequence). This CDR3 spans 13 amino acids. The DNA of the CDR3 is TGTGCCAGCAGCTGGACCGGGGGCCCTGAGCAGTTCTTC. It encodes CASSWTGGPEQFF.

The table lists this clonotype with a few counts. The chain joins TRBV7-2 to TRBJ2-7; 9 bases agree with TRBD2. The V and J ends lost 6 bases and 4 bases, in that order; junction bases with no gene match: 7. The CDR3 length is 14 residues. In germline, CDR1 is SGHTA, CDR2 FQGNSA. The CDR3 loop is CASSSSGASYEQYF. As DNA, the CDR3 is TGTGCCAGCAGTTCTAGCGGGGCCAGTTACGAGCAGTACTTC.

A few counts support this clonotype. The chain carries TRBV30 and TRBJ1-1, with TRBD1 matching over 12 bases. CDR3 size: 13 residues. The J segment lost 5 bases and the V segment lost 8 bases, leaving 6 bases of the junction unmatched. CDR1 is GTSNPN and CDR2 is SVGIG in the germline V gene (reference sequence). DNA for the CDR3: TGTGCCCGATCGGGACAGGGGGCAACTGAAGCTTTCTTT. It yields the protein CARSGQGATEAFF.

The rearrangement links TRBV20-1 to TRBJ2-5; D gene ambiguous. This CDR3 contains 17 residues. The ends were cut back, 6 bases at V and 1 base at J, with 24 bases in the middle. Germline V gene data show CDR1 as DFQATT and CDR2 as SNEGSKA (reference sequence). CDR3 residues: CSADNWSVRTFQETQYF. The DNA for the CDR3 is TGCAGTGCCGACAATTGGTCTGTCAGAACCTTCCAAGAGACCCAGTACTTC.

The chain has TRBV6-2 or TRBV6-3 and TRBJ2-7; D is ambiguous. The CDR3 runs 15 residues. Trimming stripped 2 bases from V and 1 base from J, with 12 bases between. The germline V gene encodes CDR1 MNHEY and CDR2 SVGEGT. The CDR3: CASSYRTIRSYEQYF. In nucleotides, the CDR3 is TGTGCCAGCAGTTACCGCACTATCCGGTCCTACGAGCAGTACTTC.

This clonotype has a count of ten or more. V and J are TRBV7-2 and TRBJ1-1; no reliable D call. CDR3 length: 14 residues. The ends were cut back, 1 base at V and 0 bases at J, with 6 bases in the middle. Germline loops: CDR1 SGHTA, CDR2 FQGNSA. DNA of the CDR3: TGTGCCAGCAGCTTAGGGGTGTTGAACACTGAAGCTTTCTTT. This sequence encodes CASSLGVLNTEAFF.

This clonotype was seen more than once but under ten times. The chain recombines TRBV7-2 with TRBJ2-1; 11 bases map to TRBD2. The CDR3 is 16 amino acids. Germline CDR1 reads SGHTA; CDR2 reads FQGNSA. With V trimmed by 0 bases and J by 3 bases, 1 base remained unmatched. The CDR3: CASSLAGLAGYNEQFF. As DNA, the CDR3 is TGTGCCAGCAGCTTAGCCGGACTAGCGGGCTACAATGAGCAGTTCTTC.

This clonotype turned up a few times. The rearrangement joins TRBV5-1 to TRBJ2-4; 7 bases match TRBD2. V lost 4 bases, J lost 5 bases, and 9 bases stayed unmatched. Germline assignment: CDR1 SGHRS and CDR2 YFSETQ. The CDR3 runs 15 residues. This CDR3 reads CASSRTTGRQNIQYF. For the CDR3, the DNA is TGCGCCAGCAGCCGAACGACCGGGAGGCAAAACATTCAGTACTTC.

A few counts support this clonotype. The J gene is TRBJ1-4, the V gene TRBV5-1, with a tentative D call TRBD1 (6 bases). Germline V lookup: CDR1 SGHRS, CDR2 YFSETQ. This CDR3 contains 16 residues. Trimming cost V 1 base and J 4 bases, with 14 bases left between them. As DNA, the CDR3 is TGCGCCAGCAGCTTGTCGCCGTGGACAGTTAATGAAAAACTGTTTTTT. Encoded protein: CASSLSPWTVNEKLFF.

This clonotype showed up just a few times. V usage is TRBV19 and J usage is TRBJ2-6; D unclear. CDR1 is LNHDA and CDR2 is SQIVND in the germline V gene (reference sequence). The V gene lost 6 bases and the J gene lost 2 bases, with 11 bases spanning the gap. The CDR3 covers 15 residues. Here the CDR3 DNA reads TGTGCCAGTAGACAGACACTTGCTGGGGCCAACGTCCTGACTTTC. It encodes CASRQTLAGANVLTF.

V is TRBV12-3 or TRBV12-4 and J is TRBJ2-5; D gene ambiguous. V gave up 4 bases and J gave up 5 bases, with 14 bases separating them. This CDR3 has 14 amino acids. CDR3 nucleotides: TGTGCCAGCAGTTCCCGGATAGCAGGCGAGACCCAGTACTTC. The encoded protein is CASSSRIAGETQYF.

The V gene is TRBV7-2, the J gene TRBJ2-7, with D possibly TRBD1 on 6 matching bases. CDR1 SGHTA and CDR2 FQGNSA come from the germline V gene. V was cut by 2 bases and J by 0 bases, with 11 bases left in between. This CDR3 region has 15 residues. CDR3 nucleotide sequence: TGTGCCAGCAGCTTAATGGGGGCGAGCTCCTACGAGCAGTACTTC. Encoded protein: CASSLMGASSYEQYF.

The sample holds a few counts of this clonotype. V gene TRBV5-1 combines with J gene TRBJ1-1, with 7 bases identical to TRBD1. Germline CDR1 and CDR2: SGHRS and YFSETQ. The CDR3 consists of 14 residues. Trimming removed 4 bases from V and 5 bases from J; junction bases left unmatched: 8. The CDR3 DNA reads TGCGCCAGCAGCAGCGCAGGGGGAGGAACTGAAGCTTTCTTT. Translated, it gives CASSSAGGGTEAFF.

The genes are TRBV20-1 and TRBJ2-1; D unclear. The CDR3 totals 10 residues. Germline CDR1 is DFQATT and CDR2 is SNEGSKA (reference sequence). Trimming stripped 5 bases from V and 10 bases from J, with 9 bases between. This chain's CDR3 is CSASGREQFF. Here the CDR3 DNA reads TGCAGTGCTTCAGGACGGGAGCAGTTCTTC.

In its sample, this clonotype was seen a few times. This chain joins TRBV27 and TRBJ1-6, with 7 bases that match TRBD1. The germline gives CDR1 MNHEY, CDR2 SMNVEV (reference sequence). V trimming: 2 bases; J trimming: 7 bases; junction bases outside the gene matches: 5. This CDR3 contains 15 residues. CDR3 sequence: CASSLEGAKNSPLHF. The CDR3 DNA follows: TGTGCCAGCAGTTTAGAGGGGGCAAAGAATTCACCCCTCCACTTT.

J is TRBJ2-7 and V is TRBV30; tentatively, D is TRBD1 (5 bases). The CDR3 runs 14 residues. Trimming removed 3 bases at V and 3 bases at J, with 15 bases between. Germline CDR1 and CDR2: GTSNPN and SVGIG (reference sequence). The CDR3 coding sequence is TGTGCCTGGAGGGGAACAGGCGGCGACTACGAGCAGTACTTC. As protein: CAWRGTGGDYEQYF.

This clonotype showed up just a few times. This chain joins TRBV6-1 and TRBJ2-3, with 10 bases fitting TRBD1. The J segment lost 3 bases and the V segment lost 5 bases, leaving 8 bases of the junction unmatched. There are 16 residues in the CDR3. Germline CDR1 MNHNS, CDR2 SASEGT. For the CDR3, the DNA is TGTGCCAGCAGTCCGACCGGGACAGGGGAAACAGATACGCAGTATTTT. It translates to CASSPTGTGETDTQYF.

This chain links TRBV20-1 with TRBJ1-6, with TRBD1 matching 9 bases. CDR3 length equals 16 residues. Germline V gives CDR1 DFQATT, CDR2 SNEGSKA (reference sequence). V lost 0 bases, J lost 11 bases, and 11 bases stayed unmatched. The CDR3: CSARDKTGGFGAPLHF. CDR3 nucleotide sequence: TGCAGTGCTAGAGATAAGACAGGGGGTTTTGGGGCACCCCTCCACTTT.